The 6 T cell receptor beta chains listed next were all sequenced from one sample in a study of cytomegalovirus exposure and HLA in healthy donors. Primers: 60 Vbeta forward and 13 Jbeta reverse. Libraries were prepared by immunoSEQ multiplex PCR; TCRdb keeps only in-frame clonotypes and omits some of them. The data contain just over 85,000 clones, approximately 80% of them singletons. The specimen was PBMCs. The receptors come from a man aged 40-55 years in good health and CMV-seronegative.

The V gene is TRBV6-1, the J gene TRBJ1-4; the D gene is possibly TRBD1 (6 bases). Trimming stripped 5 bases from V and 5 bases from J, with 15 bases between. The CDR3 loop spans 15 amino acids. Germline CDR1 is MNHNS and CDR2 is SASEGT. The CDR3 is CASSLARDKNEKLFF. The CDR3 DNA reads as TGTGCCAGCAGTTTAGCCCGGGACAAGAATGAAAAACTGTTTTTT.

This sequence joins TRBV9 and TRBJ1-2; D is uncertain. Per germline, CDR1 SGDLS and CDR2 YYNGEE. V was shortened by 0 bases and J by 2 bases, with 14 bases between the two germline ends. The CDR3 has 16 residues. The CDR3 bases are TGTGCCAGCAGCGTAGAGACGGAAGGACTCAACTATGGCTACACCTTC. The encoded protein is CASSVETEGLNYGYTF.

V and J are TRBV10-3 and TRBJ2-2; D is possibly TRBD1 (7 bases). The germline V and J ends were trimmed by 6 bases and 5 bases, with 13 bases remaining between them. CDR1 and CDR2 from the germline V gene are ENHRY and SYGVKD. This CDR3 spans 14 amino acids. DNA for the CDR3: TGTGCCATCAGAAAGACAGGGAGGACCGGGGAGCTGTTTTTT. Translation: CAIRKTGRTGELFF.

This clone is a singleton in its sample. The chain employs TRBV4-1 and TRBJ2-3; D is perhaps TRBD1 (5 bases). Per the germline V gene, CDR1 is MGHRA and CDR2 is YSYEKL. V gave up 0 bases and J gave up 1 base, with 11 bases separating them. There are 16 residues in the CDR3. CDR3 DNA sequence: TGCGCCAGCAGCCAAGATAAAGGGGTGGGCACAGATACGCAGTATTTT. It yields the protein CASSQDKGVGTDTQYF.

The J gene is TRBJ2-4, the V gene TRBV5-6, with D possibly matching TRBD1 (7 bases). V lost 4 bases and J 0 bases, leaving 14 bases between the germline ends. The length of the CDR3 is 16 residues. Germline V gives CDR1 SGHDT, CDR2 YYEEEE. The CDR3 coding sequence is TGTGCCAGCAGCCCCCGACAGGGACTAGCCAAAAACATTCAGTACTTC. Translation: CASSPRQGLAKNIQYF.

The rearrangement links TRBV29-1 to TRBJ2-5; TRBD1 aligns across 8 bases. Trimming cost V 5 bases and J 1 base; bases outside gene matches: 9. The CDR3 runs to 15 residues. CDR1 is SQVTM, CDR2 ANQGSEA, per germline. The CDR3: CSVKLDRDSQETQYF. CDR3 in DNA: TGCAGCGTTAAATTGGACAGGGATAGCCAAGAGACCCAGTACTTC.